A selection of T cell receptor beta chains follows, all from one sample in a study of cytomegalovirus exposure and HLA in healthy donors. Produced via immunoSEQ multiplex PCR; TCRdb's table is partial and in-frame only. Of some 150,000 clones listed, more than 75% are singletons. The sample consisted of PBMCs. These receptors all come from a woman between 50 and 59 years old in good health and CMV-seropositive. The CDR3 runs from the conserved cysteine through the conserved F or W. Fields, in order: clone size, J gene, D gene, V gene, CDR3 DNA, CDR3 protein. A D gene is named only where the DNA matches it firmly. The size of a clone is reported for some rows only, either as once, few or many, or as a class for expanded clones.

abundance: -; j_gene: TRBJ1-4; d_gene: TRBD1; v_gene: TRBV6-5; CDR3nt: TGTGCCAGCAGTTACAGGACAGGGGAAGAAAAACTGTTTTTT; CDR3aa: CASSYRTGEEKLFF
abundance: few; j_gene: TRBJ1-4; d_gene: TRBD1; v_gene: TRBV29-1; CDR3nt: TGCAGCGTTTCCGGGACAGGGGATGAAAAACTGTTTTTT; CDR3aa: CSVSGTGDEKLFF
abundance: once; j_gene: TRBJ1-2; d_gene: TRBD1; v_gene: TRBV7-9; CDR3nt: TGTTCCAGCAGCTTAGGAGGTTTGGACAGGCCGTATGGCTACACCTTC; CDR3aa: CSSSLGGLDRPYGYTF
abundance: -; j_gene: TRBJ2-3; d_gene: TRBD2; v_gene: TRBV7-8; CDR3nt: TGTGCCAGCAGCCCACGGGGGACTAGCGGGAGAGGTGGTACAGATACGCAGTATTTT; CDR3aa: CASSPRGTSGRGGTDTQYF
abundance: few; j_gene: TRBJ2-7; d_gene: -; v_gene: TRBV30; CDR3nt: TGTGCCTGGAGCCAGGGGAGCTCCTACGAGCAGTACTTC; CDR3aa: CAWSQGSSYEQYF
abundance: -; j_gene: TRBJ2-7; d_gene: -; v_gene: TRBV5-1; CDR3nt: TGCGCCAGCAGCTTAAACCCCGGGGACTACGAGCAGTACTTC; CDR3aa: CASSLNPGDYEQYF
abundance: once; j_gene: TRBJ1-5; d_gene: TRBD1; v_gene: TRBV6-1; CDR3nt: TGTGCCAGCAGTGAAGTGGGGTTACAGGGGTGGGATCAGCCCCAGCATTTT; CDR3aa: CASSEVGLQGWDQPQHF
abundance: -; j_gene: TRBJ1-5; d_gene: -; v_gene: TRBV5-1; CDR3nt: TGCGCCAGCAGAAGGTCAGACACCGACAATCAGCCCCAGCATTTT; CDR3aa: CASRRSDTDNQPQHF
abundance: -; j_gene: TRBJ2-7; d_gene: -; v_gene: TRBV5-6; CDR3nt: TGTGCCAGCAGCACGCAGGACAGCTACGAGCAGTACTTC; CDR3aa: CASSTQDSYEQYF
abundance: -; j_gene: TRBJ2-3; d_gene: -; v_gene: TRBV2; CDR3nt: TGTGCCAGCAGTGCCAGCGGCAGCACAGATACGCAGTATTTT; CDR3aa: CASSASGSTDTQYF
abundance: -; j_gene: TRBJ1-3; d_gene: TRBD1; v_gene: TRBV5-1; CDR3nt: TGCGCCAGCAGCTTGGGACAGGGTGGAAACACCATATATTTT; CDR3aa: CASSLGQGGNTIYF
abundance: -; j_gene: TRBJ1-2; d_gene: TRBD1; v_gene: TRBV29-1; CDR3nt: TGCAGCGCTGCCGGGACAGGTGGCTATGGCTACACCTTC; CDR3aa: CSAAGTGGYGYTF
abundance: -; j_gene: TRBJ2-7; d_gene: -; v_gene: TRBV4-3; CDR3nt: TGCGCCAGCAGCCAAGAAGTCAGGGAGGACTCCTACGAGCAGTACTTC; CDR3aa: CASSQEVREDSYEQYF
abundance: -; j_gene: TRBJ2-7; d_gene: TRBD1; v_gene: TRBV2; CDR3nt: TGTGCCAGCAACCAACAGGGGCAACCGGCCGAGCAGTACTTC; CDR3aa: CASNQQGQPAEQYF
abundance: -; j_gene: TRBJ1-5; d_gene: -; v_gene: TRBV15; CDR3nt: TGTGCCACCAGCAGGGCCTTGGATCAGCCCCAGCATTTT; CDR3aa: CATSRALDQPQHF
abundance: -; j_gene: TRBJ2-6; d_gene: TRBD2; v_gene: TRBV4-1; CDR3nt: TGCGCCAGCAGCCGGGGGGGACTAGTCTTTGGGGCCAACGTCCTGACTTTC; CDR3aa: CASSRGGLVFGANVLTF
abundance: -; j_gene: TRBJ2-1; d_gene: -; v_gene: TRBV28; CDR3nt: TGTGCCAGCCACAGGGGGGGTCTCTACAATGAGCAGTTCTTC; CDR3aa: CASHRGGLYNEQFF
abundance: -; j_gene: TRBJ1-5; d_gene: -; v_gene: TRBV28; CDR3nt: TGTGCCAGCAGTTCCAATTGGGGGGACCAGCATTTT; CDR3aa: CASSSNWGDQHF
abundance: -; j_gene: TRBJ2-1; d_gene: -; v_gene: TRBV10-3; CDR3nt: TGTGCCATCAGTGAAGGGGGGGCGCTGAACAATGAGCAGTTCTTC; CDR3aa: CAISEGGALNNEQFF
abundance: -; j_gene: TRBJ2-6; d_gene: -; v_gene: TRBV5-4; CDR3nt: TGTGCCAGCAGCCAAGACGGGAACTCTGGGGCCAACGTCCTGACTTTC; CDR3aa: CASSQDGNSGANVLTF
abundance: -; j_gene: TRBJ1-1; d_gene: -; v_gene: TRBV2; CDR3nt: TGTGCCAGCAGTTTGACATTGGGCACTGAAGCTTTCTTT; CDR3aa: CASSLTLGTEAFF
abundance: -; j_gene: TRBJ1-6; d_gene: TRBD1; v_gene: TRBV7-2; CDR3nt: TGTGCCAGCAGCTTAGTCGGGACAGGGCATAATTCACCCCTCCACTTT; CDR3aa: CASSLVGTGHNSPLHF
abundance: -; j_gene: TRBJ1-5; d_gene: TRBD1; v_gene: TRBV2; CDR3nt: TGTGCCAGCAAGGACAGGGATTATCAGCCCCAGCATTTT; CDR3aa: CASKDRDYQPQHF
abundance: -; j_gene: TRBJ2-7; d_gene: -; v_gene: TRBV11-2; CDR3nt: TGTGCCAGCAGCCGCCGCTGGGACACAGAATCGTACGAGCAGTACTTC; CDR3aa: CASSRRWDTESYEQYF
abundance: -; j_gene: TRBJ1-1; d_gene: -; v_gene: TRBV30; CDR3nt: TGTGCCTGGACAGCCATAAGCGACACTGAAGCTTTCTTT; CDR3aa: CAWTAISDTEAFF
abundance: -; j_gene: TRBJ1-2; d_gene: -; v_gene: TRBV10-2; CDR3nt: TGCGCCATCTACGGAAGGGGAGGGGGGAACTATGGCTACACCTTC; CDR3aa: CAIYGRGGGNYGYTF
abundance: -; j_gene: TRBJ1-1; d_gene: TRBD1; v_gene: TRBV7-9; CDR3nt: TGTGCCAGCAGCCCCCAAGGGACAGGATTAAACACTGAAGCTTTCTTT; CDR3aa: CASSPQGTGLNTEAFF
abundance: once; j_gene: TRBJ2-3; d_gene: -; v_gene: TRBV19; CDR3nt: TGTGCCAGTAGTAGAGCCTGGGGAGGAGATACGCAGTATTTT; CDR3aa: CASSRAWGGDTQYF
abundance: -; j_gene: TRBJ1-2; d_gene: -; v_gene: TRBV7-8; CDR3nt: TGTGCCAGCAGCTTAGAGCGTTGGCAGGAAGGGGGTGAGGGTGGCTACACCTTC; CDR3aa: CASSLERWQEGGEGGYTF
abundance: -; j_gene: TRBJ1-1; d_gene: -; v_gene: TRBV2; CDR3nt: TGTGCCAGCAGCGACCCTCCAGGGACTGAAGCTTTCTTT; CDR3aa: CASSDPPGTEAFF
abundance: -; j_gene: TRBJ1-2; d_gene: -; v_gene: TRBV6-5; CDR3nt: TGTGCCAGCAGTTACTCGGGGACAAGTGGCTACACCTTC; CDR3aa: CASSYSGTSGYTF
abundance: -; j_gene: TRBJ1-1; d_gene: -; v_gene: TRBV2; CDR3nt: TGTGCCAGCCGGGGACAAGGGCACACTGAAGCTTTCTTT; CDR3aa: CASRGQGHTEAFF
abundance: -; j_gene: TRBJ1-1; d_gene: -; v_gene: TRBV7-9; CDR3nt: TGTTCCAGCAGCCCCGGAGCCCGAAACTTTAACACTGAAGCTTTCTTT; CDR3aa: CSSSPGARNFNTEAFF
abundance: -; j_gene: TRBJ1-5; d_gene: -; v_gene: TRBV27; CDR3nt: TGTGCCAGCAGTCCCACTTCCAATCAGCCCCAGCATTTT; CDR3aa: CASSPTSNQPQHF
abundance: few; j_gene: TRBJ2-7; d_gene: TRBD1; v_gene: TRBV6-5; CDR3nt: TGTGCCAGCGTAGGGACAGCAATCAACGAGCAGTACTTC; CDR3aa: CASVGTAINEQYF
abundance: -; j_gene: TRBJ2-7; d_gene: TRBD1; v_gene: TRBV11-2; CDR3nt: TGTGCCAGCCGAAGGACAGGGACCTACGAGCAGTACTTC; CDR3aa: CASRRTGTYEQYF
abundance: -; j_gene: TRBJ2-4; d_gene: -; v_gene: TRBV28; CDR3nt: TGTGCCAGCAGTTTACAGGGTCTTAGCATTCAGTACTTC; CDR3aa: CASSLQGLSIQYF
abundance: -; j_gene: TRBJ1-1; d_gene: TRBD1; v_gene: TRBV6-1; CDR3nt: TGTGCCACGACCAGGGGGTATACTGAAGCTTTCTTT; CDR3aa: CATTRGYTEAFF
abundance: -; j_gene: TRBJ1-3; d_gene: -; v_gene: TRBV19; CDR3nt: TGTGCCAGTAGAACGACAACCTCTGGAAACACCATATATTTT; CDR3aa: CASRTTTSGNTIYF